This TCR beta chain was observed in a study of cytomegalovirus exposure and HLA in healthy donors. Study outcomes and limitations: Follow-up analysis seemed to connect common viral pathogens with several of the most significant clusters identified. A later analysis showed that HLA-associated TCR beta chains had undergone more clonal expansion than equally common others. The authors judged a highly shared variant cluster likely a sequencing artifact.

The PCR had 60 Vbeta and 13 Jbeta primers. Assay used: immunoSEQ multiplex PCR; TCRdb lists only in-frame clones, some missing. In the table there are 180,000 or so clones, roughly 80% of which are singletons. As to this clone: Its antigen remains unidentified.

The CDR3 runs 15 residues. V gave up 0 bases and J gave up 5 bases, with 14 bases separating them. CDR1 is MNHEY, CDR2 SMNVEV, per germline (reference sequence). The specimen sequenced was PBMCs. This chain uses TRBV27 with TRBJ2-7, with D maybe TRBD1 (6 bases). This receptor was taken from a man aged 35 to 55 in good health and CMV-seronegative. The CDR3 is CASSLSTGQIHEQYF. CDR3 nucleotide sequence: TGTGCCAGCAGTTTATCGACTGGACAGATCCACGAGCAGTACTTC.